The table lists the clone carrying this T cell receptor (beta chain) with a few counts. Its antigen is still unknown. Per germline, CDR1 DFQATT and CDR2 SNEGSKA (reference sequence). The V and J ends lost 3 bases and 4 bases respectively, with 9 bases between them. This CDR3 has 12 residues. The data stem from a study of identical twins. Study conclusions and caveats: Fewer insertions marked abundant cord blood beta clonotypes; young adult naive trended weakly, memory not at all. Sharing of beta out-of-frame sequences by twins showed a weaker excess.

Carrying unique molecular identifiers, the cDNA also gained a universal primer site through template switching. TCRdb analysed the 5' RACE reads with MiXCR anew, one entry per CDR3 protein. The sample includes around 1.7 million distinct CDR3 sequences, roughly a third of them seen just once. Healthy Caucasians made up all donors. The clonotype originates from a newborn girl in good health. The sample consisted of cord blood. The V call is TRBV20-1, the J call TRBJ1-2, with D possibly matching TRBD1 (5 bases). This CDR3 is CSARRGAYGYTF. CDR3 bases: TGCAGTGCTAGGAGGGGAGCCTATGGCTACACCTTC.